The sequence of this TCR beta chain was determined in a study of T-cell memory formation after mild COVID-19. The CDR3 has 16 amino acids. Per germline, CDR1 SGHVS and CDR2 FQNEAQ. V shed 6 bases, J shed 3 bases, and the junction held 5 bases outside the gene matches. TCRdb reprocessed the 5' RACE reads with MiXCR, giving one entry per CDR3 protein. The sample contains tens of thousands of distinct CDR3 sequences, roughly 20% of which appear only once. This clonotype was found once. The origin of this receptor is an adult who had mild COVID-19 (a few samples of this study predate the infection). Cell type and time point are not known. The chain employs TRBV7-8 and TRBJ2-1, with 13 bases aligning to TRBD2. What was sequenced was PBMCs or a T cell subset sorted from them (not recorded which). The CDR3 bases are TGTGCCAGCAGGTCTACTAGCGGGAGGGGCTACAATGAGCAGTTCTTC. It is translated as CASRSTSGRGYNEQFF.